Presented here are 9 T cell receptor beta chains from one specimen sequenced in a study of blood T cell repertoires in COVID-19. Some clones are missing from TCRdb's copy, which holds only in-frame ones; the method was immunoSEQ multiplex PCR. The table records about 250,000 clones, 90% of them present only once. The sequencing sample was made of peripheral blood. These receptors all come from a woman in her sixties with COVID-19, enrolled during active disease.

V is TRBV3-1 (or the pseudogene TRBV3-2) and J is TRBJ2-4, with 7 bases that match TRBD2. Trimming at V came to 0 bases and at J to 0 bases, leaving 5 bases not matched to a gene. The germline V gene has CDR1 LGHDT and CDR2 YNNKEL (reference sequence). This CDR3 is 17 amino acids long. DNA of the CDR3: TGTGCCAGCAGCCAAGATTTGGCGGGGGTAGCCAAAAACATTCAGTACTTC. Its translation: CASSQDLAGVAKNIQYF.

The chain recombines TRBV3-1 (or the pseudogene TRBV3-2) with TRBJ2-2, with D possibly matching TRBD2 (5 bases). CDR1 and CDR2 from the germline V gene are LGHDT and YNNKEL (reference sequence). The CDR3 is 14 amino acids. Between the trimmed V and J ends, which lost 0 bases and 7 bases, there was a span of 9 bases. CDR3 DNA: TGTGCCAGCAGCCAAGACCCCCGGGGCGGGGAGCTGTTTTTT. The encoded protein is CASSQDPRGGELFF.

V usage is TRBV2 and J usage is TRBJ2-5, with TRBD1 matching 8 bases. The germline gives CDR1 SNHLY, CDR2 FYNNEI. This CDR3 comprises 15 residues. The junction had 15 bases not matched to a gene; V was cut back by 6 bases and J by 9 bases. The CDR3 sequence: CASRAGTGTVEPQYF. CDR3 DNA sequence: TGTGCCAGCAGAGCCGGGACAGGAACTGTTGAGCCCCAGTACTTC.

The rearrangement joins TRBV9 to TRBJ2-2, with 8 bases aligning to TRBD1. Trimming at V came to 0 bases and at J to 5 bases, leaving 15 bases not matched to a gene. Germline lookup yields CDR1 SGDLS and CDR2 YYNGEE. There are 19 residues in the CDR3. CDR3 sequence: CASSVALSGGGSRTGELFF. The DNA for the CDR3 is TGTGCCAGCAGCGTAGCTCTTTCAGGGGGCGGTTCAAGGACCGGGGAGCTGTTTTTT. Combining the CDR3 with reference TRBV9 and TRBJ2-2 gives the whole variable domain DSGVTQTPKHLITATGQRVTLRCSPRSGDLSVYWYQQSLDQGLQFLIQYYNGEERAKGNILERFSAQQFPDLHSELNLSSLELGDSALYFCASSVALSGGGSRTGELFFGEGSRLTVL.

The chain links TRBV6-5 to TRBJ1-5; TRBD1 agrees at 7 bases. V gave up 0 bases and J gave up 6 bases; unmatched junction bases: 5. The CDR3 contains 15 residues. The germline V gene has CDR1 MNHEY and CDR2 SVGAGI. The CDR3 region has the DNA TGTGCCAGCAGTTACTCAAGGGGGCAGGGTCAGCCCCAGCATTTT. Encoded protein: CASSYSRGQGQPQHF.

The rearrangement uses TRBV15 and TRBJ2-1, with 15 nucleotides matching TRBD2. The CDR3 runs 13 residues. V lost 8 bases to trimming and J lost 9 bases; unmatched junction nucleotides: 2. Looked up from germline, CDR1 is LNHNV and CDR2 is YYDKDF (reference sequence). This CDR3 is CATGLAGGREQFF. Here the CDR3 DNA reads TGTGCCACCGGACTAGCGGGGGGGCGTGAGCAGTTCTTC.

V is TRBV7-8 and J is TRBJ1-2; 7 nucleotides align to TRBD1. Germline V lookup: CDR1 SGHVS, CDR2 FQNEAQ. The trim removed 5 bases at V and 0 bases at J, leaving 12 bases unmatched. There are 17 residues in the CDR3. The CDR3 DNA reads as TGTGCCAGCAGCCCGAGAACCGGGACAGAGTCTAACTATGGCTACACCTTC. It encodes CASSPRTGTESNYGYTF.

This clone has a handful of counts. The V and J genes are TRBV5-3 and TRBJ2-6; 9 bases are shared with TRBD1. TRBV5-3 has ORF status, its function being uncertain. V shed 2 bases, J shed 2 bases, and the junction held 5 bases outside the gene matches. The CDR3 is made up of 17 amino acids. For the CDR3, the DNA is TGTGCCAGAAGCTTCAGGGACAGGGCAACTGGGGCCAACGTCCTGACTTTC. Protein product: CARSFRDRATGANVLTF.

The chain recombines TRBV14 with TRBJ2-3, with D uncertain. The CDR3 spans 14 residues. Looked up from germline, CDR1 is SGHDN and CDR2 is FVKESK. Between the trimmed V and J ends, which lost 1 base and 4 bases, there was a span of 9 bases. The CDR3 reads CASSQVGRSDTQYF. The CDR3 coding sequence is TGTGCCAGCAGCCAAGTGGGCAGGTCAGATACGCAGTATTTT.